This TCR beta chain came from a study of cytomegalovirus exposure and HLA in healthy donors. Findings and caveats of the study: A subsequent analysis found that TCR clusters from the first cohort also tended to co-occur in the 90 to 150 validation repertoires, with approximately 94% of cluster scores above 0. In vitro testing confirmed three CMV-associated chains as specific for CMV antigens. High sensitivity and specificity were reportedly achieved when the classifier diagnosed cytomegalovirus status.

With regard to this clone: Its target is not known.

Germline V gene sequence: CDR1 GTSNPN, CDR2 SVGIG (reference sequence). V lost 5 bases and J lost 0; bases outside the gene matches: 5. The CDR3 consists of 14 residues. Here immunoSEQ multiplex PCR was the method, and the copy in TCRdb shows in-frame clones only, minus some. The table has about 72,000 clones, 85% to 95% seen once. This sequence was found in a young woman in good health and CMV-seropositive. The specimen was PBMCs. The V and J genes are TRBV30 and TRBJ2-7; 9 bases are a match to TRBD1. This chain's CDR3 is CAWGTGGASYEQYF. As DNA, the CDR3 is TGTGCCTGGGGAACAGGGGGCGCCTCCTACGAGCAGTACTTC.